Listed below are T cell receptor beta chains from one sample, sequenced in a study of cytotoxic CD8 clonotypes in ibrutinib-treated CLL. The table came from immunoSEQ multiplex PCR; TCRdb's copy has only in-frame clones and leaves some out. The table records some 130,000 clones, about 76% of them present only once. This specimen consisted of PBMCs, obtained after 24 months of ibrutinib treatment. The receptor source for this set is a human donor with chronic lymphocytic leukemia. Each CDR3 is given with its conserved first and last residue. Fields, in order: V gene, J gene, D gene, clone size, CDR3 DNA, CDR3 protein. D genes are given only for firm matches. Clone size is shown for a subset of rows, as once, few, many or a class of expanded clone.

v_call: TRBV5-1; j_call: TRBJ2-7; d_call: .; clone_size: .; cdr3_nt: TGCGCCAGCAGCCCCGGGACCTTCTACGAGCAGTACTTC; cdr3_aa: CASSPGTFYEQYF
v_call: TRBV5-1; j_call: TRBJ1-2; d_call: TRBD1; clone_size: .; cdr3_nt: TGCGCCAGCAGCTTGGGCTTTCACGGGACAGGTCAAGGTCGGTATGGCTACACCTTC; cdr3_aa: CASSLGFHGTGQGRYGYTF
v_call: TRBV4-3; j_call: TRBJ1-3; d_call: .; clone_size: .; cdr3_nt: TGCGCCAGCAGCCAAGATCGGGCAGCTGGAAACACCATATATTTT; cdr3_aa: CASSQDRAAGNTIYF
v_call: TRBV7-9; j_call: TRBJ1-1; d_call: .; clone_size: .; cdr3_nt: TGTGCCAGCAGCTCGTGGTTCGGCAGGAACACTGAAGCTTTCTTT; cdr3_aa: CASSSWFGRNTEAFF
v_call: TRBV27; j_call: TRBJ2-3; d_call: TRBD2; clone_size: .; cdr3_nt: TGTGCCAGCAGCCAGCGGGAGCCCGCAGATACGCAGTATTTT; cdr3_aa: CASSQREPADTQYF
v_call: TRBV7-3; j_call: TRBJ2-3; d_call: .; clone_size: .; cdr3_nt: TGTGCCAGCAGCTTAACGAGGGGGGCCACAGATACGCAGTATTTT; cdr3_aa: CASSLTRGATDTQYF
v_call: TRBV19; j_call: TRBJ1-1; d_call: TRBD1; clone_size: .; cdr3_nt: TGTGCCAGTAGTTCTAGGACAGGGGGAACTGAAGCTTTCTTT; cdr3_aa: CASSSRTGGTEAFF
v_call: TRBV6-1; j_call: TRBJ1-5; d_call: .; clone_size: many; cdr3_nt: TGTGCCAGCAGTGTGCGCAGGGATGGCAATCAGCCCCAGCATTTT; cdr3_aa: CASSVRRDGNQPQHF
v_call: TRBV4-3; j_call: TRBJ1-4; d_call: TRBD1; clone_size: .; cdr3_nt: TGCGCCAGCAGCCAAGGCAGGGGGATCGAAAAACTGTTTTTT; cdr3_aa: CASSQGRGIEKLFF
v_call: TRBV7-2; j_call: TRBJ2-5; d_call: TRBD2; clone_size: .; cdr3_nt: TGTGCCAGCAGCTTAGTGGGACTAGCGAGAGAGACCCAGTACTTC; cdr3_aa: CASSLVGLARETQYF
v_call: TRBV27; j_call: TRBJ1-4; d_call: .; clone_size: .; cdr3_nt: TGTGCCAGCAGTTTAGCAGGGACTGCAACTAATGAAAAACTGTTTTTT; cdr3_aa: CASSLAGTATNEKLFF
v_call: TRBV19; j_call: TRBJ1-1; d_call: .; clone_size: once; cdr3_nt: TGTGCCAGTAGTACCGGCACCTGGGACATGGGGCGGGGCGCTTTCTTT; cdr3_aa: CASSTGTWDMGRGAFF
v_call: TRBV5-6; j_call: TRBJ2-3; d_call: TRBD1; clone_size: .; cdr3_nt: TGTGCCAGCAGCTTAGGGACAGGGGGGACAGATACGCAGTATTTT; cdr3_aa: CASSLGTGGTDTQYF
v_call: TRBV7-2; j_call: TRBJ2-7; d_call: TRBD1; clone_size: .; cdr3_nt: TGTGCCAGCACCCGGGACAGGAACACCTACGAGCAGTACTTC; cdr3_aa: CASTRDRNTYEQYF
v_call: TRBV18; j_call: TRBJ1-4; d_call: .; clone_size: .; cdr3_nt: TGTGCCAGCTCAGCAGCCTTCCGCGAAAAACTGTTTTTT; cdr3_aa: CASSAAFREKLFF
v_call: TRBV9; j_call: TRBJ2-1; d_call: TRBD2; clone_size: few; cdr3_nt: TGTGCCAGCAGCCCCCGGGACTATAGAGACAATGAGCAGTTCTTC; cdr3_aa: CASSPRDYRDNEQFF
v_call: TRBV5-1; j_call: TRBJ1-1; d_call: .; clone_size: .; cdr3_nt: TGCGCCAGCAGCTTTCAAGTGGGCACTGAAGCTTTCTTT; cdr3_aa: CASSFQVGTEAFF
v_call: TRBV7-8; j_call: TRBJ1-5; d_call: .; clone_size: .; cdr3_nt: TGTGCCAGCAGCCCACGAGGCAATCAGCCCCAGCATTTT; cdr3_aa: CASSPRGNQPQHF
v_call: TRBV14; j_call: TRBJ1-1; d_call: .; clone_size: .; cdr3_nt: TGTGCCAGCAGCCAAGGACAGTCGTGGGAAGCTTTCTTT; cdr3_aa: CASSQGQSWEAFF
v_call: TRBV7-2; j_call: TRBJ1-4; d_call: .; clone_size: .; cdr3_nt: TGTGCCAGCAGCCGACAGCCAGCAACTAATGAAAAACTGTTTTTT; cdr3_aa: CASSRQPATNEKLFF
v_call: TRBV11-3; j_call: TRBJ2-7; d_call: .; clone_size: .; cdr3_nt: TGTGCCAGCAGCCGGGGGGCGGGCTCCTACGAGCAGTACTTC; cdr3_aa: CASSRGAGSYEQYF
v_call: TRBV6-4; j_call: TRBJ1-5; d_call: .; clone_size: few; cdr3_nt: TGTGCCAGCAGCCAAGTCCCGGGTCAGCCCCAGCATTTT; cdr3_aa: CASSQVPGQPQHF
v_call: TRBV15; j_call: TRBJ1-1; d_call: .; clone_size: .; cdr3_nt: TGTGCCACCAGCATCGGGGTTTGGACTGAAGCTTTCTTT; cdr3_aa: CATSIGVWTEAFF
v_call: TRBV12-2; j_call: TRBJ1-1; d_call: .; clone_size: .; cdr3_nt: TGTGCAAGTCGCCCCCCTCCGCCTGACACTGAAGCTTTCTTT; cdr3_aa: CASRPPPPDTEAFF
v_call: TRBV6-6; j_call: TRBJ2-7; d_call: .; clone_size: .; cdr3_nt: TGTGCCAGCAGTACCCGCGAGGGGACCTACGAGCAGTACTTC; cdr3_aa: CASSTREGTYEQYF
v_call: TRBV5-1; j_call: TRBJ2-7; d_call: TRBD1; clone_size: .; cdr3_nt: TGCGCCAGCAGCTTTGGGACAGGGGCCTACGAGCAGTACTTC; cdr3_aa: CASSFGTGAYEQYF
v_call: TRBV7-6; j_call: TRBJ2-7; d_call: .; clone_size: .; cdr3_nt: TGTGCCAGCAGCTTAATGGGGACGGGCTACGAGCAGTACTTC; cdr3_aa: CASSLMGTGYEQYF
v_call: TRBV27; j_call: TRBJ2-2; d_call: TRBD1; clone_size: .; cdr3_nt: TGTGCCAGCACCTCTGGTCGACAGGGTTTTTTTCGGGTCACCGGGGAGCTGTTTTTT; cdr3_aa: CASTSGRQGFFRVTGELFF
v_call: TRBV7-2; j_call: TRBJ2-4; d_call: .; clone_size: .; cdr3_nt: TGTGCCAGCAGCTTAGGCCTGGAGGGGATTCAGTACTTC; cdr3_aa: CASSLGLEGIQYF
v_call: TRBV5-1; j_call: TRBJ2-2; d_call: .; clone_size: once; cdr3_nt: TGCGCCAGCACCCCCTTCCGCAAAGACACCGGGGAGCTGTTTTTT; cdr3_aa: CASTPFRKDTGELFF
v_call: TRBV28; j_call: TRBJ2-3; d_call: .; clone_size: .; cdr3_nt: TGTGCCAGCAGTTTAGGGGTCTACACAGATACGCAGTATTTT; cdr3_aa: CASSLGVYTDTQYF
v_call: TRBV19; j_call: TRBJ1-1; d_call: .; clone_size: .; cdr3_nt: TGTGCCAGTAGTATCCTTTCCTTTGGGAACACTGAAGCTTTCTTT; cdr3_aa: CASSILSFGNTEAFF
v_call: TRBV7-8; j_call: TRBJ1-4; d_call: .; clone_size: .; cdr3_nt: TGTGCCAGCAGCTTAGGCACCCTGGGGACTAATGAAAAACTGTTTTTT; cdr3_aa: CASSLGTLGTNEKLFF
v_call: TRBV4-3; j_call: TRBJ2-2; d_call: .; clone_size: few; cdr3_nt: TGCGCCAGCAGCCAAGCCCCGAACACCGGGGAGCTGTTTTTT; cdr3_aa: CASSQAPNTGELFF
v_call: TRBV18; j_call: TRBJ1-2; d_call: .; clone_size: .; cdr3_nt: TGTGCCAGCTCACCGGTCGACTATGGCTACACCTTC; cdr3_aa: CASSPVDYGYTF
v_call: TRBV11-2; j_call: TRBJ2-1; d_call: TRBD1; clone_size: .; cdr3_nt: TGTGCCAGCAGCTTAGGACTGACAGGGGTTGAGCAGTTCTTC; cdr3_aa: CASSLGLTGVEQFF
v_call: TRBV2; j_call: TRBJ2-2; d_call: .; clone_size: .; cdr3_nt: TGTGCCAGCAGTCCAAGACTAGACACCGGGGAGCTGTTTTTT; cdr3_aa: CASSPRLDTGELFF
v_call: TRBV5-1; j_call: TRBJ2-7; d_call: .; clone_size: .; cdr3_nt: TGCGCCAGCAGCTCCCTTGGTGGCCCAAACTACGAGCAGTACTTC; cdr3_aa: CASSSLGGPNYEQYF
v_call: TRBV2; j_call: TRBJ2-3; d_call: .; clone_size: .; cdr3_nt: TGTGCCAGCAGTGAGAGCACAGATACGCAGTATTTT; cdr3_aa: CASSESTDTQYF
v_call: TRBV18; j_call: TRBJ1-6; d_call: .; clone_size: once; cdr3_nt: TGTGCCAGCTCACCCGAGGAGAATAAGGCCCTCCACTTT; cdr3_aa: CASSPEENKALHF
v_call: TRBV10-3; j_call: TRBJ1-6; d_call: .; clone_size: .; cdr3_nt: TGTGCCAGCAGGGTGGGCTCCTATAATTCACCCCTCCACTTT; cdr3_aa: CASRVGSYNSPLHF
v_call: TRBV30; j_call: TRBJ1-6; d_call: TRBD1; clone_size: few; cdr3_nt: TGTGCCGGACGGATGGAGGACAGGGGTAATTCACCCCTCCACTTT; cdr3_aa: CAGRMEDRGNSPLHF
v_call: TRBV5-1; j_call: TRBJ2-5; d_call: .; clone_size: .; cdr3_nt: TGCGCCAGCCGACAACCTCCACAGGGGTCGGGGGGGGAGACCCAGTACTTC; cdr3_aa: CASRQPPQGSGGETQYF
v_call: TRBV30; j_call: TRBJ1-3; d_call: .; clone_size: .; cdr3_nt: TGTGCCTGGAACGCTGGCCCTGGAAACACCATATATTTT; cdr3_aa: CAWNAGPGNTIYF
v_call: TRBV28; j_call: TRBJ2-7; d_call: .; clone_size: .; cdr3_nt: TGTGCCAGCAGTTTCCCCCCCGGGGACCCCTACGAGCAGTACTTC; cdr3_aa: CASSFPPGDPYEQYF
v_call: TRBV6-5; j_call: TRBJ1-4; d_call: .; clone_size: .; cdr3_nt: TGTGCCAGCAGTTCCCTAGGGGCTAATGAAAAACTGTTTTTT; cdr3_aa: CASSSLGANEKLFF
v_call: TRBV11-1; j_call: TRBJ2-1; d_call: TRBD2; clone_size: .; cdr3_nt: TGTGCCAGCAGCTTGTCGCTAGCCGGGGGGAATGAGCAGTTCTTC; cdr3_aa: CASSLSLAGGNEQFF
v_call: TRBV20-1; j_call: TRBJ1-5; d_call: .; clone_size: .; cdr3_nt: TGCAGTGCTCCCCGCTTTCAGCCCCAGCATTTT; cdr3_aa: CSAPRFQPQHF
v_call: TRBV5-4; j_call: TRBJ2-3; d_call: .; clone_size: .; cdr3_nt: TGTGCCGCTGCGAGGGGCACAGATACGCAGTATTTT; cdr3_aa: CAAARGTDTQYF
v_call: TRBV11-1; j_call: TRBJ2-3; d_call: TRBD1; clone_size: .; cdr3_nt: TGTGCCAGCAGCTTACTCCGAGGACAGGGTACAGATACGCAGTATTTT; cdr3_aa: CASSLLRGQGTDTQYF
v_call: TRBV6-1; j_call: TRBJ2-7; d_call: .; clone_size: .; cdr3_nt: TGTGCCAGCAGTGAAGGTGGCGCTAGCCCTGCCTACGAGCAGTACTTC; cdr3_aa: CASSEGGASPAYEQYF
v_call: TRBV6-6; j_call: TRBJ1-2; d_call: .; clone_size: .; cdr3_nt: TGTGCCAGCAGTTACCCGGGGGGCCTGAACTATGGCTACACCTTC; cdr3_aa: CASSYPGGLNYGYTF
v_call: TRBV5-1; j_call: TRBJ2-7; d_call: TRBD2; clone_size: .; cdr3_nt: TGCGCCAGCAGCTTGGCTAGCGGGGGGCGAAGCTACGAGCAGTACTTC; cdr3_aa: CASSLASGGRSYEQYF
v_call: TRBV5-1; j_call: TRBJ2-2; d_call: TRBD2; clone_size: few; cdr3_nt: TGCGCCAGCAGCCTCACTAGCGCTAACACCGGGGAGCTGTTTTTT; cdr3_aa: CASSLTSANTGELFF
v_call: TRBV13; j_call: TRBJ2-5; d_call: TRBD1; clone_size: .; cdr3_nt: TGTGCCAGCAGCCCCGGACAGGCGGAGACCCAGTACTTC; cdr3_aa: CASSPGQAETQYF
v_call: TRBV7-2; j_call: TRBJ1-6; d_call: .; clone_size: .; cdr3_nt: TGTGCCAGCAGCCCCAGCCCTAGAAATTCACCCCTCCACTTT; cdr3_aa: CASSPSPRNSPLHF
v_call: TRBV27; j_call: TRBJ2-1; d_call: TRBD2; clone_size: many; cdr3_nt: TGTGCCAGCAGCCAGCCTAGCGGGGGGATCAATGAGCAGTTCTTC; cdr3_aa: CASSQPSGGINEQFF